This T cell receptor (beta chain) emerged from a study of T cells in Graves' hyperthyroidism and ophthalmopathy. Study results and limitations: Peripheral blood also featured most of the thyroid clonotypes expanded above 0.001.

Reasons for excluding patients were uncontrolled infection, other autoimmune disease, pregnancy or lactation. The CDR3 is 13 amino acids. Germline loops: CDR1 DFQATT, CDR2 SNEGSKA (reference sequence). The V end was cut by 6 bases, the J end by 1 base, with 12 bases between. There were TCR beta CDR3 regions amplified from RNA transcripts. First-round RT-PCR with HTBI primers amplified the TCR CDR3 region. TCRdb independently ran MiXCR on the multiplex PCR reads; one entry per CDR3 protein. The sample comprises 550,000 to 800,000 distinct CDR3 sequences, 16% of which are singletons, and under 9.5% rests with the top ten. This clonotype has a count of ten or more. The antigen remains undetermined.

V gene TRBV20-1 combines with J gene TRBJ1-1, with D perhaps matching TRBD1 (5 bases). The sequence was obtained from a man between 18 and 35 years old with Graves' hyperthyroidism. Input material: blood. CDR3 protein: CSASGLGNTEAFF. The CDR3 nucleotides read TGCAGTGCCTCAGGGTTGGGGAACACTGAAGCTTTCTTT.